The 25 T cell receptor beta chains listed next were all sequenced from one sample in a study of shared clonotypes between healthy human individuals. The repertoire was sequenced with immunoSEQ multiplex PCR; TCRdb's copy has only in-frame clones and lacks some. The sample contains fewer than 1 million clones, around 96% of which appear only once. In the naive CD8 group, cells lacked CD45RO and were positively selected for CCR7, so terminally differentiated effector memory CD45RA+ cells were left out. Sequenced material: naive CD8+ T cells sorted from blood. All receptors derive from a man in his thirties or forties in good health.

The CDR3 sequence: CASSSIQEGAKNIQYF. The CDR3 DNA sequence: TGTGCCAGCAGTTCGATACAGGAGGGAGCCAAAAACATTCAGTACTTC. The V and J genes are TRBV27 and TRBJ2-4; D may be TRBD2 (6 bases). Per germline, CDR1 MNHEY and CDR2 SMNVEV (reference sequence). Trimming stripped 4 bases from V and 0 bases from J, with 13 bases between. The CDR3 has 16 amino acids.

The chain combines TRBV29-1 with TRBJ2-7; TRBD2 might be the D (5 bases). The CDR3 runs to 13 residues. Germline V gives CDR1 SQVTM, CDR2 ANQGSEA. V lost 6 bases and J lost 0, with 12 bases in between. The CDR3 spells CSVLARSSYEQYF. CDR3 sequence (DNA): TGCAGCGTCCTAGCTCGGAGCTCCTACGAGCAGTACTTC.

CDR3 DNA: TGTGCCAGCACCCGTGGTGCTAGCGGGAGGGAGCAGTACTTC. Translated, it gives CASTRGASGREQYF. This chain joins TRBV28 and TRBJ2-7; 11 nucleotides align to TRBD2. V was pared by 7 bases and J by 7 bases, with 9 bases of the junction left unmatched. The V gene's germline CDR1 is MDHEN and CDR2 SYDVKM. This CDR3 has 14 amino acids.

V gene TRBV10-1 combines with J gene TRBJ2-7; 9 bases are a match to TRBD1. Germline V CDR1 and CDR2: WNHNN, SYGVQD (reference sequence). The length of the CDR3 is 14 residues. The V and J ends lost 8 bases and 3 bases, in that order; junction bases with no gene match: 8. This CDR3 reads CASQSGTGNYEQYF. In nucleotides, the CDR3 is TGCGCCAGCCAATCCGGGACAGGGAACTACGAGCAGTACTTC.

The sample holds one count of this clone. The V and J genes are TRBV9 and TRBJ2-1, with 7 bases fitting TRBD2. V shed 0 bases and J 1 base; nucleotides not matched to a gene: 4. Germline V gene data show CDR1 as SGDLS and CDR2 as YYNGEE. The CDR3 has 16 amino acids. The CDR3 loop is CASSVDAGVSYNEQFF. DNA for the CDR3: TGTGCCAGCAGCGTAGATGCGGGAGTGTCCTACAATGAGCAGTTCTTC.

This clone has only one observation. The J gene is TRBJ2-7, the V gene TRBV2, with D perhaps TRBD1 (6 bases). The CDR3 consists of 14 residues. The germline V and J ends were trimmed by 1 base and 3 bases, with 10 bases remaining between them. The germline V gene encodes CDR1 SNHLY and CDR2 FYNNEI. The CDR3 region has the DNA TGTGCCAGCAGTGAAGACACAGGGTACTACGAGCAGTACTTC. Its translation is CASSEDTGYYEQYF.

The chain is built from TRBV29-1 and TRBJ2-1, with D uncertain. V was cut by 6 bases and J by 1 base, with 13 bases left in between. The CDR3 has 14 residues. Looked up from germline, CDR1 is SQVTM and CDR2 is ANQGSEA. CDR3 sequence reads: CSVYFVLSYNEQFF. Here the CDR3 DNA reads TGCAGCGTCTATTTTGTCCTGTCCTACAATGAGCAGTTCTTC.

This sequence joins TRBV7-9 and TRBJ2-7, with 9 bases that match TRBD1. CDR3 length: 14 residues. The V gene's germline CDR1 is SEHNR and CDR2 FQNEAQ (reference sequence). Trimming cost V 5 bases and J 5 bases; bases outside gene matches: 7. CDR3 loop: CASSATGGSHEQYF. CDR3 nucleotide sequence: TGTGCCAGCAGCGCGACAGGGGGTAGCCACGAGCAGTACTTC.

For the CDR3, the DNA is TGTGCCTGGAGTGTTGGGGTGGGCTCTGAAGCTTTCTTT. This translates into CAWSVGVGSEAFF. The gene calls are TRBV30 and TRBJ1-1; D remains ambiguous. There are 13 residues in the CDR3. The germline gives CDR1 GTSNPN, CDR2 SVGIG (reference sequence). Trimming took 0 bases from V and 6 from J, leaving 11 bases between them.

This clone was recorded only once. The chain combines TRBV29-1 with TRBJ2-7; 10 bases line up with TRBD1. Germline trimming cut 3 bases from V and 3 bases from J; bases unmatched to any gene: 2. Germline values: CDR1 SQVTM, CDR2 ANQGSEA. The CDR3 totals 13 residues. The CDR3 DNA reads as TGCAGCGTTGAGGACAGGGGGGACTACGAGCAGTACTTC. Its protein is CSVEDRGDYEQYF.

This rearrangement joins TRBV27 to TRBJ2-3; 10 bases align to TRBD2. This CDR3 has 15 residues. Germline CDR1 MNHEY, CDR2 SMNVEV (reference sequence). Trimming removed 7 bases from V and 1 base from J; junction bases left unmatched: 5. CDR3 nucleotides: TGTGCCAGCACCGAACTAGCGGGACGCACAGATACGCAGTATTTT. It specifies CASTELAGRTDTQYF.

The chain combines TRBV7-2 with TRBJ2-1; 13 bases are shared with TRBD2. Germline V gene lookup returns CDR1 SGHTA and CDR2 FQGNSA. The CDR3 runs to 16 residues. V was clipped by 5 bases and J by 7 bases; unmatched bases: 8. CDR3 amino acids: CASSATGTSGINEQFF. CDR3 bases: TGTGCCAGCAGCGCGACCGGGACTAGCGGGATTAATGAGCAGTTCTTC.

This chain joins TRBV11-2 and TRBJ2-3; 7 nucleotides agree with TRBD2. Germline lookup yields CDR1 SGHAT and CDR2 FQNNGV. CDR3 size: 14 residues. Losses at the gene ends were 3 bases for V and 1 base for J; bases not matched to a gene: 1. The CDR3 sequence: CASSLSGGTDTQYF. The DNA for the CDR3 is TGTGCCAGCAGCTTGAGCGGGGGCACAGATACGCAGTATTTT.

The chain recombines TRBV7-9 with TRBJ2-1; 9 bases align to TRBD1. CDR3 length: 18 amino acids. Losses at the gene ends were 1 base for V and 8 bases for J; bases not matched to a gene: 15. Germline CDR1 is SEHNR and CDR2 is FQNEAQ (reference sequence). The DNA for the CDR3 is TGTGCCAGCAGCTTAGAGAAAAGGACAGGGGCAATGGTGGATGAGCAGTTCTTC. It specifies CASSLEKRTGAMVDEQFF. Filled out from reference TRBV7-9 and TRBJ2-1, the complete variable domain reads DTGVSQNPRHKITKRGQNVTFRCDPISEHNRLYWYRQTLGQGPEFLTYFQNEAQLEKSRLLSDRFSAERPKGSFSTLEIQRTEQGDSAMYLCASSLEKRTGAMVDEQFFGPGTRLTVL.

This chain uses TRBV11-2 with TRBJ2-4, with a weak D call TRBD2 (6 bases). CDR3 length equals 13 residues. Between the trimmed V and J ends, which lost 4 bases and 8 bases, there was a span of 12 bases. Germline CDR1 is SGHAT and CDR2 is FQNNGV. The CDR3 spells CASSSYGGDIQYF. The CDR3 bases are TGTGCCAGCAGCTCTTACGGGGGAGACATTCAGTACTTC.

The CDR3 here is CASSSISDYPGNEQFF. In nucleotides, the CDR3 is TGTGCCAGCAGTTCGATTTCCGATTACCCAGGCAATGAGCAGTTCTTC. The V and J genes are TRBV28 and TRBJ2-1; D gene unclear. Germline assignment: CDR1 MDHEN and CDR2 SYDVKM. V gave up 4 bases and J gave up 6 bases, with 19 bases separating them. There are 16 residues in the CDR3.

CDR3 region: CASSLALTEYYAGYTF. The CDR3 DNA follows: TGTGCCAGCAGCTTAGCGCTTACAGAGTACTATGCTGGCTACACCTTC. V is TRBV7-9 and J is TRBJ1-2; D gene ambiguous. Germline values: CDR1 SEHNR, CDR2 FQNEAQ (reference sequence). The germline V and J ends were trimmed by 0 bases and 7 bases, with 18 bases remaining between them. CDR3 length: 16 amino acids.

The chain has TRBV9 and TRBJ2-5; 7 nucleotides line up with TRBD2. Per germline, CDR1 SGDLS and CDR2 YYNGEE. The CDR3 totals 9 residues. Here the CDR3 reads CAGGWGEYF. CDR3 in DNA: TGTGCGGGAGGGTGGGGCGAATACTTC.

CDR3 in amino acids: CASSEIDEQYF. The CDR3 DNA is TGCGCCAGCAGTGAAATCGACGAGCAGTACTTC. This chain connects TRBV10-2 to TRBJ2-7; unclear D gene. Germline V gene sequence: CDR1 WSHSY, CDR2 SAAADI. Trimming removed 3 bases at V and 5 bases at J, with 5 bases between. The CDR3 contains 11 residues.

The V gene is TRBV5-6, the J gene TRBJ2-7, with D maybe TRBD1 (7 bases). The ends were cut back, 4 bases at V and 2 bases at J, with 16 bases in the middle. The germline gives CDR1 SGHDT, CDR2 YYEEEE. This CDR3 has 15 amino acids. For the CDR3, the DNA is TGTGCCAGCAGCCGCGGGACAGCCCCTGCCTACGAGCAGTACTTC. Its protein product is CASSRGTAPAYEQYF.

This chain uses TRBV6-5 with TRBJ2-2; a weak D match, TRBD2 (5 bases). The CDR3 sequence is 14 residues long. Per the germline V gene, CDR1 is MNHEY and CDR2 is SVGAGI. The V gene lost 2 bases and the J gene lost 3 bases, with 7 bases spanning the gap. In DNA form, the CDR3 reads TGTGCCAGCAGTTACAAGGACTACACCGGGGAGCTGTTTTTT. Amino acid sequence: CASSYKDYTGELFF.

This clone occurred once. This rearrangement joins TRBV7-9 to TRBJ2-5; 8 bases agree with TRBD1. CDR3 length: 17 residues. The V gene's germline CDR1 is SEHNR and CDR2 FQNEAQ (reference sequence). The ends lost 4 bases at V and 5 bases at J; junction bases unmatched: 15. The CDR3 here is CASSSRLLGQDGETQYF. CDR3 bases: TGTGCCAGCAGCTCACGACTACTGGGACAGGATGGTGAGACCCAGTACTTC.

CDR3 nucleotides: TGCGCCAGCAGCCAAGACGAACAGGGGAACATTTACAATGAGCAGTTCTTC. Its protein is CASSQDEQGNIYNEQFF. The chain joins TRBV4-1 to TRBJ2-1; 7 bases align to TRBD1. The length of the CDR3 is 17 residues. Germline values: CDR1 MGHRA, CDR2 YSYEKL. J lost 4 bases, V lost 0 bases, and 9 bases had no gene match.

The V call is TRBV25-1, the J call TRBJ2-1; TRBD2 matches 7 bases. The CDR3 totals 14 residues. The J segment lost 8 bases and the V segment lost 4 bases, leaving 8 bases of the junction unmatched. CDR1 and CDR2 from the germline V gene are MGHDK and SYGVNS. This CDR3 is CASSAMAGVHEQFF. CDR3 coding DNA: TGTGCCAGCAGTGCGATGGCGGGAGTCCATGAGCAGTTCTTC.

This clone has only one observation. The same CDR3 can be traced to other DNA sequences in this sample. This chain connects TRBV29-1 to TRBJ2-7; weak D call: TRBD1 (6 bases). Between the trimmed V and J ends, which lost 1 base and 0 bases, there was a span of 10 bases. The CDR3 is made up of 14 amino acids. From germline, CDR1 is SQVTM and CDR2 ANQGSEA. CDR3 protein: CSVEGQGSSYEQYF. CDR3 DNA: TGCAGCGTTGAAGGGCAGGGGAGCTCCTACGAGCAGTACTTC.